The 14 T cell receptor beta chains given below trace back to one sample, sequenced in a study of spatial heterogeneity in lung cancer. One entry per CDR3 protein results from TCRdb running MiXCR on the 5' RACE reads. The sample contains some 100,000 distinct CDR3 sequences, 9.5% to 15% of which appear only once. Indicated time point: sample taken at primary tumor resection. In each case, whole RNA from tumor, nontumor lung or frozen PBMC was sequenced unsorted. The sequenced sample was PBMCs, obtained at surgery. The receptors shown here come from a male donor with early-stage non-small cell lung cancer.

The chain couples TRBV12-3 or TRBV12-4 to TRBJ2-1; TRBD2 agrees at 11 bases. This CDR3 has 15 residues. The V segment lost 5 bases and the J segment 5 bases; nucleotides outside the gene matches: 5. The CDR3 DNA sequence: TGTGCCAGCAGTAAGGGACTAGCGGAACACAATGAGCAGTTCTTC. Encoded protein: CASSKGLAEHNEQFF.

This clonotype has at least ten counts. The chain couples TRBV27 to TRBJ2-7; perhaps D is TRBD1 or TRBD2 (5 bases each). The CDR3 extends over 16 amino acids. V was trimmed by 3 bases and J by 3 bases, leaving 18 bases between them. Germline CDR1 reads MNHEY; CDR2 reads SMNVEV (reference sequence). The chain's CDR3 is CASSFKLGELGYEQYF. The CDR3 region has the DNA TGTGCCAGCAGTTTTAAATTGGGGGAGCTGGGCTACGAGCAGTACTTC.

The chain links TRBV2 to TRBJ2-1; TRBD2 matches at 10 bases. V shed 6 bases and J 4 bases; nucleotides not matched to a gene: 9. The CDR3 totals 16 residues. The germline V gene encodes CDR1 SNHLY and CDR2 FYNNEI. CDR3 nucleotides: TGTGCCAGCAGACGACTAGCGGGTGGGTCTTACAATGAGCAGTTCTTC. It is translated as CASRRLAGGSYNEQFF.

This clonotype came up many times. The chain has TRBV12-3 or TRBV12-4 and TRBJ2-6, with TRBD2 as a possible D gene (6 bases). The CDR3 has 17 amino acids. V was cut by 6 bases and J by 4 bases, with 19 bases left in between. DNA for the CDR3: TGTGCCAGCAGGGAGGGTCTCCCCCCTCTGGGGGCCAACGTCCTGACTTTC. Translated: CASREGLPPLGANVLTF.

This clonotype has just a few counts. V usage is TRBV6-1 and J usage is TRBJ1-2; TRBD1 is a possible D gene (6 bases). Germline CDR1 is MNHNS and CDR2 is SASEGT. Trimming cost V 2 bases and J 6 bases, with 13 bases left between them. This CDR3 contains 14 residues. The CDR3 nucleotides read TGTGCCAGCAGTGAAATGAACAGGGTCGATGGCTACACCTTC. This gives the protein CASSEMNRVDGYTF.

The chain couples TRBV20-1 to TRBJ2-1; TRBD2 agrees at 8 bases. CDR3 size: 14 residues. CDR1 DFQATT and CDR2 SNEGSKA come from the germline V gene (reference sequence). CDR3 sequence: CSFRGGVSYNEQFF. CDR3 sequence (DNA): TGCAGCTTTCGGGGGGGCGTCTCCTACAATGAGCAGTTCTTC.

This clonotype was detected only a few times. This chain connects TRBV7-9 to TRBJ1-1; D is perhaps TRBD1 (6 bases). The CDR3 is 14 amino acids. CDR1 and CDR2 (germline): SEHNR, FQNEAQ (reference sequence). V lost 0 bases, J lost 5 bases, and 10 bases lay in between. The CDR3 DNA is TGTGCCAGCAGCTTAGCGCTGGGGGCAACTGAAGCTTTCTTT. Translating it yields CASSLALGATEAFF.

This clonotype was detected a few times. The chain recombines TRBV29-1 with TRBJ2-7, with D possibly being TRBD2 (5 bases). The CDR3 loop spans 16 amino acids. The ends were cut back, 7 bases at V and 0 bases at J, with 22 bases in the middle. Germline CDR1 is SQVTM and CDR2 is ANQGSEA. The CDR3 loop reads CSAWASPHESSYEQYF. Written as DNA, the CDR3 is TGCAGCGCCTGGGCTAGCCCCCACGAGAGCTCCTACGAGCAGTACTTC.

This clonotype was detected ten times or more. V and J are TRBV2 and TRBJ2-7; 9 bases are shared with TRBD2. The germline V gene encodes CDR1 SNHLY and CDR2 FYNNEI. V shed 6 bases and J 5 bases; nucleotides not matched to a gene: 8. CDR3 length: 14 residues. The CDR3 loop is CASRPTSGWDEQYF. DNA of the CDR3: TGTGCCAGCAGACCAACTAGCGGGTGGGACGAGCAGTACTTC. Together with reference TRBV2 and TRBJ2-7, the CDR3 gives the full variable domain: EPEVTQTPSHQVTQMGQEVILRCVPISNHLYFYWYRQILGQKVEFLVSFYNNEISEKSEIFDDQFSVERPDGSNFTLKIRSTKLEDSAMYFCASRPTSGWDEQYFGPGTRLTVT.

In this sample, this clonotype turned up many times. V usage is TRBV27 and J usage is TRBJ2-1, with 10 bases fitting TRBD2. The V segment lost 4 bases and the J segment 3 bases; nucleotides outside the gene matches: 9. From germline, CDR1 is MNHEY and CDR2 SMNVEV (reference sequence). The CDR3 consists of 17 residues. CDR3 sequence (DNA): TGTGCCAGCAGTTCCCCCGGTAGCGGGAGGAACTACAATGAGCAGTTCTTC. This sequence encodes CASSSPGSGRNYNEQFF.

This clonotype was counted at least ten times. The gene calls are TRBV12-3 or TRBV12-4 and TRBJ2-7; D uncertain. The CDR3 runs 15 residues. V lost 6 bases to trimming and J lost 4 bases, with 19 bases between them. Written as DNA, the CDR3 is TGTGCCAGCAGCCTACGGCCGGGCTATAATTACGAGCAGTACTTC. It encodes CASSLRPGYNYEQYF.

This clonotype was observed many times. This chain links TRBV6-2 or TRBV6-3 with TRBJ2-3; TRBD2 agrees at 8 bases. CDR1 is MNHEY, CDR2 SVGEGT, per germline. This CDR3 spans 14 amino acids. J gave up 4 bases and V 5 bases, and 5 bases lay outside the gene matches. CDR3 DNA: TGTGCCAGCAGTCCCAGCGGGAGTGCAGATACGCAGTATTTT. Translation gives CASSPSGSADTQYF.

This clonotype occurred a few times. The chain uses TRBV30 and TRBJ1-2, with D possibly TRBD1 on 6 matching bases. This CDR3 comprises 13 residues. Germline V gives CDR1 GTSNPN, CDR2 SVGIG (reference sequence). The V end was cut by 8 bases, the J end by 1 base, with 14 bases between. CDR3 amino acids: CASGTRDNYGYTF. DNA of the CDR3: TGTGCCAGCGGGACACGAGATAACTATGGCTACACCTTC.

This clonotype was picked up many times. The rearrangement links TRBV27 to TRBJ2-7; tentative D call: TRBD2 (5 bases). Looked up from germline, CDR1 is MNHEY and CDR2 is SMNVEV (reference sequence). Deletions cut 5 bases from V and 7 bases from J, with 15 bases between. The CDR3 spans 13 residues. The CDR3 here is CASSLVSTGEQYF. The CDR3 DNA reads TGTGCCAGCAGTCTAGTTTCAACGGGAGAGCAGTACTTC.